The 21 T cell receptor beta chains below all came from one sample that was sequenced in a study of blood T cell repertoires in COVID-19. Profiled with immunoSEQ multiplex PCR; TCRdb holds only in-frame clones, not every one. The sample records about 130,000 clones, around nine tenths being singletons. Sequenced material: peripheral blood. These receptors all stem from a man between 65 and 85 years old with active COVID-19.

The chain has TRBV10-2 and TRBJ1-4; D uncertain. V lost 10 bases, J lost 2 bases, and 8 bases lay in between. CDR3 length: 12 residues. Per the germline V gene, CDR1 is WSHSY and CDR2 is SAAADI. In DNA, the CDR3 is TGCGCCACCCAGAAGACTAATGAAAAACTGTTTTTT. The encoded protein is CATQKTNEKLFF.

The chain links TRBV28 to TRBJ1-5; tentative D call: TRBD1 (6 bases). V dropped 6 bases and J dropped 0 bases, with 12 bases sitting between them. This CDR3 spans 15 amino acids. Germline V gene lookup returns CDR1 MDHEN and CDR2 SYDVKM. The CDR3 sequence: CASRWTDLSNQPQHF. The DNA for the CDR3 is TGTGCCAGCAGGTGGACAGACCTTAGCAATCAGCCCCAGCATTTT. The full variable domain, its missing parts supplied by reference TRBV28 and TRBJ1-5, is DVKVTQSSRYLVKRTGEKVFLECVQDMDHENMFWYRQDPGLGLRLIYFSYDVKMKEKGDIPEGYSVSREKKERFSLILESASTNQTSMYLCASRWTDLSNQPQHFGDGTRLSIL.

This clone was counted once. The chain joins TRBV4-1 to TRBJ1-2; TRBD1 is a possible D gene (5 bases). The CDR3 is 14 residues long. The V gene's germline CDR1 is MGHRA and CDR2 YSYEKL. Trimming cost V 4 bases and J 7 bases, with 16 bases left between them. The CDR3 protein is CASSRLGGGGGYTF. DNA of the CDR3: TGCGCCAGCAGCCGGTTGGGAGGCGGGGGTGGCTACACCTTC.

A few counts support this clone. The chain has TRBV2 and TRBJ2-7, with D unresolved. The CDR3 length is 15 residues. Germline V gives CDR1 SNHLY, CDR2 FYNNEI. Trimming shortened V by 7 bases and J by 0 bases, and 16 bases separated the two germline ends. CDR3 residues: CASNRPLALSYEQYF. The CDR3 DNA reads TGTGCCAGCAACCGCCCCCTGGCTCTCTCCTACGAGCAGTACTTC.

The chain employs TRBV5-1 and TRBJ2-7; 11 bases match TRBD2. CDR3 length: 15 amino acids. Germline lookup yields CDR1 SGHRS and CDR2 YFSETQ. V lost 4 bases, J lost 3 bases, and 6 bases stayed unmatched. CDR3 DNA sequence: TGCGCCAGCAGCCCACTAGCGGGAGTCGACTACGAGCAGTACTTC. This encodes CASSPLAGVDYEQYF.

The chain links TRBV28 to TRBJ1-2; the D is unclear. This CDR3 region has 12 residues. The germline V gene encodes CDR1 MDHEN and CDR2 SYDVKM. The V end was cut by 2 bases, the J end by 7 bases, with 8 bases between. The CDR3 coding sequence is TGTGCCAGCAGTTTACGGGGAAGTGGCTACACCTTC. Residues: CASSLRGSGYTF.

The V and J genes are TRBV7-9 and TRBJ2-7; tentative D call: TRBD1 (6 bases). The CDR3 extends over 15 amino acids. CDR1 and CDR2 (germline): SEHNR, FQNEAQ (reference sequence). The ends were cut back, 3 bases at V and 2 bases at J, with 14 bases in the middle. The CDR3 coding sequence is TGTGCCAGCAGCTTGGCCGGGACAAGACCCTACGAGCAGTACTTC. This gives the protein CASSLAGTRPYEQYF. The whole variable domain, filled in from reference TRBV7-9 and TRBJ2-7, reads DTGVSQNPRHKITKRGQNVTFRCDPISEHNRLYWYRQTLGQGPEFLTYFQNEAQLEKSRLLSDRFSAERPKGSFSTLEIQRTEQGDSAMYLCASSLAGTRPYEQYFGPGTRLTVT.

V gene TRBV19 combines with J gene TRBJ2-7; D uncertain. Germline V gives CDR1 LNHDA, CDR2 SQIVND (reference sequence). The CDR3 runs 14 residues. Trimming took 1 base from V and 0 from J, leaving 7 bases between them. The DNA of the CDR3 is TGTGCCAGTAGTATAGCGGGTTCCTCCTACGAGCAGTACTTC. As protein: CASSIAGSSYEQYF.

This rearrangement joins TRBV28 to TRBJ1-4, with D maybe TRBD1 (5 bases). V was shortened by 5 bases and J by 3 bases, with 10 bases between the two germline ends. The CDR3 spans 14 residues. Germline V lookup: CDR1 MDHEN, CDR2 SYDVKM. The CDR3 sequence is CASSPRGPNEKLFF. DNA for the CDR3: TGTGCCAGCAGTCCAAGGGGCCCTAATGAAAAACTGTTTTTT.

In the case of this clone: Other DNA sequences in the sample encode the same CDR3. The chain couples TRBV28 to TRBJ1-4; TRBD1 matches at 9 bases. J gave up 8 bases and V 6 bases, and 10 bases lay outside the gene matches. Germline CDR1 reads MDHEN; CDR2 reads SYDVKM. The CDR3 runs to 15 residues. This CDR3 reads CASSLPGQGREKLFF. The CDR3 nucleotides are TGTGCCAGCAGCCTACCGGGACAGGGAAGAGAAAAACTGTTTTTT.

The chain combines TRBV2 with TRBJ2-7; 7 nucleotides line up with TRBD2. Germline values: CDR1 SNHLY, CDR2 FYNNEI. The V segment lost 6 bases and the J segment 2 bases; nucleotides outside the gene matches: 7. CDR3 size: 14 residues. The CDR3 DNA reads TGTGCCAGCAGGCTTCCCGGGACTACCTACGAGCAGTACTTC. Encoded protein: CASRLPGTTYEQYF.

V gene TRBV29-1 combines with J gene TRBJ2-1, with TRBD1 as a possible D gene (6 bases). The CDR3 covers 14 residues. V was pared by 2 bases and J by 9 bases, with 17 bases between. Germline CDR1 is SQVTM and CDR2 is ANQGSEA. Written as DNA, the CDR3 is TGCAGCGTTGAATATTCTAGGGGGTGGGGTGAGCAGTTCTTC. Amino acid sequence: CSVEYSRGWGEQFF.

This clone was seen only once. CDR3 nucleotides: TGTGCCAGTAGTATCCGGGAGATAGGGGGCTACACCTTC. It codes for CASSIREIGGYTF. This rearrangement joins TRBV19 to TRBJ1-2; the D is unclear. The CDR3 sequence is 13 residues long. Looked up from germline, CDR1 is LNHDA and CDR2 is SQIVND (reference sequence). The ends were cut back, 3 bases at V and 8 bases at J, with 13 bases in the middle.

The rearrangement links TRBV7-2 to TRBJ2-1; TRBD1 matches 8 bases. V lost 7 bases and J lost 6; bases outside the gene matches: 5. Per the germline V gene, CDR1 is SGHTA and CDR2 is FQGNSA. CDR3 size: 13 residues. The CDR3 region has the DNA TGTGCCAGCACCAGGACAGGGCGCAATGAGCAGTTCTTC. It yields the protein CASTRTGRNEQFF.

This clone was recorded only once. This chain links TRBV27 with TRBJ1-5; weak D call: TRBD1 (6 bases). Germline V gene lookup returns CDR1 MNHEY and CDR2 SMNVEV (reference sequence). The germline V and J ends were trimmed by 5 bases and 6 bases, with 14 bases remaining between them. This CDR3 has 14 residues. The CDR3 region is CASSPERGTQPQHF. The CDR3 nucleotides are TGTGCCAGCAGTCCCGAGAGGGGGACTCAGCCCCAGCATTTT.

This chain's CDR3 is CASSGQLNTEAFF. DNA for the CDR3: TGTGCCAGCAGTGGACAGTTGAACACTGAAGCTTTCTTT. The chain recombines TRBV28 with TRBJ1-1; D might be TRBD1 (6 bases). Trimming shortened V by 5 bases and J by 0 bases, and 7 bases separated the two germline ends. Germline values: CDR1 MDHEN, CDR2 SYDVKM. The CDR3 totals 13 residues.

The chain has TRBV19 and TRBJ2-1; D ambiguous. The CDR3 contains 12 residues. Trimming removed 3 bases from V and 7 bases from J, with 7 bases in between. Per germline, CDR1 LNHDA and CDR2 SQIVND (reference sequence). The CDR3 is CASSILRNEQFF. The CDR3 DNA reads TGTGCCAGTAGTATTCTGCGAAATGAGCAGTTCTTC. The variable domain in full, with the rest retrieved from reference TRBV19 and TRBJ2-1, is DGGITQSPKYLFRKEGQNVTLSCEQNLNHDAMYWYRQDPGQGLRLIYYSQIVNDFQKGDIAEGYSVSREKKESFPLTVTSAQKNPTAFYLCASSILRNEQFFGPGTRLTVL.

The chain employs TRBV18 and TRBJ1-1; D perhaps matches TRBD1 (5 bases). Trimming stripped 6 bases from V and 1 base from J, with 12 bases between. CDR3 length: 14 residues. Germline loops: CDR1 KGHSH, CDR2 LQKENI. The CDR3 protein is CASSGGGRNTEAFF. The CDR3 nucleotides read TGTGCCAGCTCCGGGGGGGGAAGGAACACTGAAGCTTTCTTT. Together with reference TRBV18 and TRBJ1-1, the CDR3 gives the full variable domain: NAGVMQNPRHLVRRRGQEARLRCSPMKGHSHVYWYRQLPEEGLKFMVYLQKENIIDESGMPKERFSAEFPKEGPSILRIQQVVRGDSAAYFCASSGGGRNTEAFFGQGTRLTVV.

This clone turned up a few times. At one of its ends the junction is not consistent with the germline gene, which may arise from a read error. The chain employs TRBV6-2 or TRBV6-3 and TRBJ1-3; TRBD1 aligns across 9 bases. This CDR3 is 11 amino acids long. Germline V gives CDR1 MNHEY, CDR2 SVGEGT. CDR3 DNA: TGTGCCAGCAGTTTTGGACAGGGGCTGCAATTT. This sequence encodes CASSFGQGLQF.

The CDR3 loop is CASSLDWSSPLHF. For the CDR3, the DNA is TGTGCCAGCAGCTTAGATTGGAGTTCACCCCTCCACTTT. The rearrangement joins TRBV11-3 to TRBJ1-6; D not certain. The CDR3 length is 13 residues. Germline values: CDR1 SGHNT, CDR2 YENEEA. V was pared by 0 bases and J by 9 bases, with 6 bases between. Looking up the rest from reference TRBV11-3 and TRBJ1-6 gives the full variable domain: EAGVVQSPRYKIIEKKQPVAFWCNPISGHNTLYWYLQNLGQGPELLIRYENEEAVDDSQLPKDRFSAERLKGVDSTLKIQPAELGDSAVYLCASSLDWSSPLHFGNGTRLTVT.

This chain connects TRBV7-2 to TRBJ1-1; possibly TRBD1 for D (5 bases). CDR1 and CDR2 from the germline V gene are SGHTA and FQGNSA. Trimming shortened V by 5 bases and J by 1 base, and 8 bases separated the two germline ends. The CDR3 sequence is 13 residues long. CDR3 amino acids: CASSPTGNTEAFF. The CDR3 nucleotides are TGTGCCAGCAGCCCCACAGGGAACACTGAAGCTTTCTTT.